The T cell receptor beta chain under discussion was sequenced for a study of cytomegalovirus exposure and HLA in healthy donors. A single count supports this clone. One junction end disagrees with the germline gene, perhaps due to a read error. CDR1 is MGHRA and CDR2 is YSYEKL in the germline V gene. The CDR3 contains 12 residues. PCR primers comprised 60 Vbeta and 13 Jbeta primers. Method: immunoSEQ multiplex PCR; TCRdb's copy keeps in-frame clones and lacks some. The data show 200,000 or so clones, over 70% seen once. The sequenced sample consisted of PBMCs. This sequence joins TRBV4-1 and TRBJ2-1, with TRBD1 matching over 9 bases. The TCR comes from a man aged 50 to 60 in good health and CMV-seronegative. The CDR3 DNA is TGCGCCAGCAGCGCCACCGGGACAGGGTTGATCTTC. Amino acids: CASSATGTGLIF.